A selection of T cell receptor beta chains follows, all from one sample in a study of T cell changes during pregnancy in multiple sclerosis. Sequenced by immunoSEQ multiplex PCR; TCRdb stores in-frame clones only, minus some. The sample contains tens of thousands of clones, 80% to 95% of which appear only once. Sequencing was performed on peripheral blood, taken in the first trimester of pregnancy. These receptors all come from a female donor with multiple sclerosis, enrolled in a pregnancy study. The CDR3 runs from the conserved cysteine through the conserved F or W. Each record gives: clone size, V gene, D gene, J gene, CDR3 protein, CDR3 DNA. The D gene is left open where the match is weak. Size is omitted from some rows. Given values are once, few, many or a class for expanded clones.

once,TRBV6-5,NA,TRBJ2-3,CASSYGATPSTDTQYF,TGTGCCAGCAGTTACGGAGCTACGCCAAGCACAGATACGCAGTATTTT
NA,TRBV15,NA,TRBJ1-5,CATDGGGGQPQHF,TGTGCCACCGACGGGGGTGGGGGACAGCCCCAGCATTTT
once,TRBV4-3,TRBD2,TRBJ2-1,CASSQAGAGGQGEQFF,TGCGCCAGCAGCCAAGCAGGAGCGGGGGGGCAAGGTGAGCAGTTCTTC
NA,TRBV15,NA,TRBJ1-1,CATSGRTGMGFKSEAFF,TGTGCCACCAGCGGCCGAACAGGGATGGGGTTTAAGTCTGAAGCTTTCTTT
NA,TRBV7-2,NA,TRBJ2-7,CASSLSDFYLSYEQYF,TGTGCCAGCAGCTTGTCGGACTTCTACCTCTCCTACGAGCAGTACTTC
once,TRBV6-6,NA,TRBJ1-2,CASSYSRGSEGYTF,TGTGCCAGCAGTTACTCCAGGGGCTCGGAGGGCTACACCTTC
NA,TRBV7-2,NA,TRBJ2-3,CASSLGRFRTDTQYF,TGTGCCAGCAGCTTGGGCCGATTCCGCACAGATACGCAGTATTTT
NA,TRBV9,TRBD1,TRBJ1-2,CASSVATGGYGYTF,TGTGCCAGCAGCGTAGCCACAGGGGGCTATGGCTACACCTTC
NA,TRBV28,TRBD1,TRBJ2-3,CASSLGQVTDTQYF,TGTGCCAGCAGTTTAGGACAGGTCACAGATACGCAGTATTTT
NA,TRBV9,TRBD1,TRBJ1-1,CASSVGGQMNTEAFF,TGTGCCAGCAGCGTAGGGGGACAGATGAACACTGAAGCTTTCTTT
NA,TRBV29-1,NA,TRBJ1-5,CSVGDQPQHF,TGCAGCGTTGGAGATCAGCCCCAGCATTTT
NA,TRBV7-9,TRBD1,TRBJ2-7,CASSTRQGATTYEQYF,TGTGCCAGCAGCACACGACAGGGGGCGACCACCTACGAGCAGTACTTC
NA,TRBV11-2,TRBD2,TRBJ2-1,CASSYTVLTGGYNEQFF,TGTGCCAGCAGCTATACCGTTCTAACGGGGGGCTACAATGAGCAGTTCTTC
NA,TRBV9,NA,TRBJ2-5,CASSVGSGSRGETQYF,TGTGCCAGCAGCGTGGGTAGCGGGTCGAGGGGGGAGACCCAGTACTTC
NA,TRBV9,TRBD2,TRBJ2-3,CASSVEPGLAPDTQYF,TGTGCCAGCAGCGTAGAACCGGGACTAGCGCCAGATACGCAGTATTTT
NA,TRBV6-1,NA,TRBJ1-5,CASSEGINWGGQPQHF,TGTGCCAGCAGTGAAGGTATTAATTGGGGGGGTCAGCCCCAGCATTTT
NA,TRBV9,NA,TRBJ2-2,CASSVEQVGELFF,TGTGCCAGCAGCGTAGAACAAGTCGGGGAGCTGTTTTTT
NA,TRBV29-1,NA,TRBJ1-5,CSVGGGDSNQPQHF,TGCAGCGTTGGAGGGGGGGACAGCAATCAGCCCCAGCATTTT
NA,TRBV7-2,TRBD1,TRBJ2-3,CASSPRTGGTDTQYF,TGTGCCAGCAGCCCTCGGACAGGGGGGACAGATACGCAGTATTTT
NA,TRBV11-2,TRBD1,TRBJ2-1,CASRRAGTGGGEQFF,TGTGCCAGCAGACGAGCCGGGACAGGGGGAGGGGAGCAGTTCTTC
NA,TRBV5-1,NA,TRBJ1-1,CASSLRGHDLEAFF,TGCGCCAGCAGCTTGAGGGGACACGACCTAGAAGCTTTCTTT
NA,TRBV28,TRBD1,TRBJ2-1,CASSQTGDPLHPYNEQFF,TGTGCCAGCAGTCAGACAGGGGACCCCCTCCATCCCTACAATGAGCAGTTCTTC
NA,TRBV29-1,TRBD1,TRBJ1-2,CSVDWTGANYGYTF,TGCAGCGTTGACTGGACAGGAGCTAACTATGGCTACACCTTC
NA,TRBV4-3,TRBD1,TRBJ2-7,CASSQVRGYDEQYF,TGCGCCAGCAGCCAGGTCAGGGGGTACGACGAGCAGTACTTC
NA,TRBV7-2,TRBD1,TRBJ1-1,CASRWDRVLIENTEAFF,TGTGCCAGCAGATGGGACAGGGTTCTAATCGAGAACACTGAAGCTTTCTTT
NA,TRBV21-1,NA,TRBJ2-5,CASRTGTSGQETQYF,TGTGCCAGCCGCACCGGGACTAGCGGTCAAGAGACCCAGTACTTC
NA,TRBV5-5,NA,TRBJ1-2,CASSLTSGGLFFDYTF,TGTGCCAGCAGCTTGACCTCGGGGGGGTTATTCTTTGACTACACCTTC
NA,TRBV7-2,NA,TRBJ2-3,CASSPRAGATTDTQYF,TGTGCCAGCAGCCCGCGCGCGGGGGCTACCACAGATACGCAGTATTTT
NA,TRBV27,TRBD2,TRBJ2-3,CASSPKESMTSGTDTQYF,TGTGCCAGCAGCCCCAAGGAGTCCATGACTAGCGGTACAGATACGCAGTATTTT
NA,TRBV5-5,TRBD1,TRBJ1-2,CASSQRDSSFFYGYTF,TGTGCCAGCAGCCAGAGGGACAGTTCGTTTTTCTATGGCTACACCTTC
NA,TRBV2,TRBD1,TRBJ2-7,CASSVGQVPYEQYF,TGTGCCAGCAGCGTAGGACAGGTGCCCTACGAGCAGTACTTC
NA,TRBV9,NA,TRBJ2-1,CASSVATRGPNEQFF,TGTGCCAGCAGCGTAGCTACAAGAGGGCCCAATGAGCAGTTCTTC
NA,TRBV28,TRBD2,TRBJ2-5,CASGLAVLETQYF,TGTGCCTCTGGACTAGCGGTTTTAGAGACCCAGTACTTC
once,TRBV18,NA,TRBJ2-6,CASSPNRAGGANVLTF,TGTGCCAGCTCACCGAACAGGGCAGGTGGGGCCAACGTCCTGACTTTC
NA,TRBV29-1,NA,TRBJ1-2,CSGRDNVNYGYTF,TGCAGCGGCAGGGACAACGTTAACTATGGCTACACCTTC
NA,TRBV5-8,TRBD1,TRBJ2-2,CASSSWTGLNTGELFF,TGTGCCAGCAGCTCTTGGACAGGCCTAAACACCGGGGAGCTGTTTTTT
NA,TRBV29-1,TRBD1,TRBJ1-4,CSVGNRGANEKLFF,TGCAGCGTAGGAAACAGGGGAGCTAATGAAAAACTGTTTTTT
NA,TRBV4-1,NA,TRBJ1-5,CASSQESPRVSNQPQHF,TGCGCCAGCAGCCAAGAGAGTCCCAGGGTGAGCAATCAGCCCCAGCATTTT
NA,TRBV27,TRBD2,TRBJ2-3,CASYKGLVENTQYF,TGTGCCAGCTATAAGGGACTAGTCGAGAATACGCAGTATTTT
few,TRBV11-3,NA,TRBJ2-3,CASSPGPDRPTDTQYF,TGTGCCAGCAGCCCCGGCCCCGACAGACCCACAGATACGCAGTATTTT
NA,TRBV28,NA,TRBJ1-1,CASSLLDRNTEAFF,TGTGCCAGCAGTTTATTGGACAGGAACACTGAAGCTTTCTTT